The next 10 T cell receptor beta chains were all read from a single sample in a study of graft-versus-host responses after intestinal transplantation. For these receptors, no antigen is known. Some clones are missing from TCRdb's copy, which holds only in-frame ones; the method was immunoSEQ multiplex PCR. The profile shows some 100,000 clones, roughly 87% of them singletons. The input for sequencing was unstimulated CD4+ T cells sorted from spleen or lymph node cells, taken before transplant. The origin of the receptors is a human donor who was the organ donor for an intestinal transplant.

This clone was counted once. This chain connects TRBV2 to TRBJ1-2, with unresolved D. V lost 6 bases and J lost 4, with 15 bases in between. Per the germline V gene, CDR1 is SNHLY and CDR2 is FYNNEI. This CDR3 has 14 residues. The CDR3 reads CASRNDERSYGYTF. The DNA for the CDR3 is TGTGCCAGCAGGAACGACGAAAGAAGCTATGGCTACACCTTC.

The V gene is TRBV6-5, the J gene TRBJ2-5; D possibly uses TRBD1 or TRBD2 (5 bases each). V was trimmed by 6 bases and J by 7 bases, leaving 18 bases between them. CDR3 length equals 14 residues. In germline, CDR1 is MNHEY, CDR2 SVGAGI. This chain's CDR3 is CASRAGTNFRTQYF. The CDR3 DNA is TGTGCCAGCAGAGCCGGGACGAATTTTCGGACCCAGTACTTC.

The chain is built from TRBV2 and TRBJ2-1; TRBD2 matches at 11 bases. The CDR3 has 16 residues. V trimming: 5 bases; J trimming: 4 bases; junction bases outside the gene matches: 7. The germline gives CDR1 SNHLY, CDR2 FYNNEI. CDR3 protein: CASSLTSGGLYNEQFF. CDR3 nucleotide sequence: TGTGCCAGCAGTCTTACTAGCGGGGGACTATACAATGAGCAGTTCTTC.

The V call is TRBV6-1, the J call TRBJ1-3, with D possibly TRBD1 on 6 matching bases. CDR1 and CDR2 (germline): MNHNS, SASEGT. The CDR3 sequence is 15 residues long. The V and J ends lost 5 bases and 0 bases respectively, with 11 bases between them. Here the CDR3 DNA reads TGTGCCAGCAGTAGCGGGGGCCCCTCTGGAAACACCATATATTTT. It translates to CASSSGGPSGNTIYF.

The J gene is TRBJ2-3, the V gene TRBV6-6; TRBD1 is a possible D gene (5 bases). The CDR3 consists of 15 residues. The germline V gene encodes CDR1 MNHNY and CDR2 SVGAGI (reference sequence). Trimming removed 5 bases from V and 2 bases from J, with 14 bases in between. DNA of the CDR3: TGTGCCAGCAGTCCTATCAGACAGATCACAGATACGCAGTATTTT. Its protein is CASSPIRQITDTQYF.

The CDR3 reads CASSFQGGNTEAFF. The CDR3 DNA follows: TGCGCCAGCAGCTTTCAGGGTGGGAACACTGAAGCTTTCTTT. The V gene is TRBV5-1, the J gene TRBJ1-1; maybe TRBD1 (5 bases). Between the trimmed V and J ends, which lost 2 bases and 1 base, there was a span of 9 bases. The CDR3 contains 14 residues. Germline V gene data show CDR1 as SGHRS and CDR2 as YFSETQ.

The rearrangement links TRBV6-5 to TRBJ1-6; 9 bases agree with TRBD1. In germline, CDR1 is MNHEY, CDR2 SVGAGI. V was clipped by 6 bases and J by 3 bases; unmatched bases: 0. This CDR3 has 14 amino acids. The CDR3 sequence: CASRGQGYNSPLHF. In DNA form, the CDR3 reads TGTGCCAGCAGGGGACAGGGCTATAATTCACCCCTCCACTTT.

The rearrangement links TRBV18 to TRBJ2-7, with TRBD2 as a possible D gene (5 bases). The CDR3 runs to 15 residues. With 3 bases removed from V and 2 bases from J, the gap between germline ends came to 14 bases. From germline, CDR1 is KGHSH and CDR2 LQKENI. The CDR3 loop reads CASSPSARETYEQYF. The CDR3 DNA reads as TGTGCCAGCTCACCCTCGGCGAGGGAAACCTACGAGCAGTACTTC. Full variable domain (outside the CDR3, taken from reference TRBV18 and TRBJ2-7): NAGVMQNPRHLVRRRGQEARLRCSPMKGHSHVYWYRQLPEEGLKFMVYLQKENIIDESGMPKERFSAEFPKEGPSILRIQQVVRGDSAAYFCASSPSARETYEQYFGPGTRLTVT.

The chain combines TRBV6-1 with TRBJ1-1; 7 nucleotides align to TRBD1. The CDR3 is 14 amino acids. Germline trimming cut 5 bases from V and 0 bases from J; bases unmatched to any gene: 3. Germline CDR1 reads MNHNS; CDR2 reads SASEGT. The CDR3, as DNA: TGTGCCAGCAGTTTGACAGGGTTGAACACTGAAGCTTTCTTT. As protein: CASSLTGLNTEAFF.

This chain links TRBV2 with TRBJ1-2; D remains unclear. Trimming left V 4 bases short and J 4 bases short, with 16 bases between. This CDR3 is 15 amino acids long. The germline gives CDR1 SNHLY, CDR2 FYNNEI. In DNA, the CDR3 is TGTGCCAGCAGTGCAGGCAGTGCCGCGAGCTATGGCTACACCTTC. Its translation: CASSAGSAASYGYTF.